Below, 16 T cell receptor beta chains from the same sample are listed, as sequenced in a study of CD4 T cells in relation to SARS-CoV-2 and coronaviruses. CD4+ T cells from unexposed donors were obtained before the COVID-19 pandemic (2011-2018). The cells were cultured for about 10 days before CD4+ T cells were isolated. These receptors have no known antigen. Data came from immunoSEQ multiplex PCR; TCRdb stores just in-frame clones and leaves some out. The table records around 23,000 clones, over 65% of them present only once. Material: CD4+ T cells from PBMCs, cultured in vitro. These receptors were collected from a human donor in good health.

The chain links TRBV9 to TRBJ2-3; 8 bases agree with TRBD2. Germline loops: CDR1 SGDLS, CDR2 YYNGEE. The ends lost 5 bases at V and 0 bases at J; junction bases unmatched: 8. CDR3 length: 16 residues. The CDR3, as DNA: TGTGCCAGCAGTCCTACTAGCGGTACTAGCACAGATACGCAGTATTTT. It encodes CASSPTSGTSTDTQYF.

The genes are TRBV4-2 and TRBJ2-7; D is possibly TRBD2 (6 bases). Germline CDR1 and CDR2: LGHNA and YNFKEQ. Trimming took off 4 bases at V and 4 bases at J, with 20 bases between the two ends. The CDR3 is 16 residues long. The CDR3 sequence: CASSPTPDYDSYEQYF. The CDR3 region has the DNA TGTGCCAGCAGCCCCACCCCGGACTACGACTCATACGAGCAGTACTTC.

The chain recombines TRBV6-5 with TRBJ2-7; weak D call: TRBD2 (6 bases). Germline V gene lookup returns CDR1 MNHEY and CDR2 SVGAGI. The CDR3 is 12 residues long. V dropped 7 bases and J dropped 5 bases, with 12 bases sitting between them. CDR3: CASMGGLNEQYF. In DNA form, the CDR3 reads TGTGCCAGCATGGGGGGTTTAAACGAGCAGTACTTC.

This sequence joins TRBV28 and TRBJ2-2; TRBD2 is a possible D gene (7 bases). The ends were cut back, 5 bases at V and 7 bases at J, with 14 bases in the middle. The CDR3 length is 14 residues. Germline V gives CDR1 MDHEN, CDR2 SYDVKM. The chain's CDR3 is CASSHNREGGELFF. The DNA of the CDR3 is TGTGCCAGCAGTCATAACAGGGAGGGCGGGGAGCTGTTTTTT.

J is TRBJ2-1 and V is TRBV4-1; perhaps D is TRBD1 or TRBD2 (5 bases each). The ends were cut back, 8 bases at V and 5 bases at J, with 16 bases in the middle. This CDR3 spans 14 amino acids. Germline lookup yields CDR1 MGHRA and CDR2 YSYEKL. The chain's CDR3 is CASRSVLGDNEQFF. The CDR3 nucleotides read TGCGCCAGCCGTTCCGTTCTGGGGGACAATGAGCAGTTCTTC.

This sequence joins TRBV19 and TRBJ2-3; possibly TRBD2 for D (5 bases). In germline, CDR1 is LNHDA, CDR2 SQIVND (reference sequence). This CDR3 comprises 14 residues. V dropped 3 bases and J dropped 4 bases, with 11 bases sitting between them. The CDR3 DNA follows: TGTGCCAGTAGTATTCGGGGAGAGCCAGATACGCAGTATTTT. This encodes CASSIRGEPDTQYF.

The chain is built from TRBV6-6 and TRBJ1-1; D is perhaps TRBD1 (5 bases). This CDR3 is 13 amino acids long. V was trimmed by 0 bases and J by 11 bases, leaving 13 bases between them. Germline CDR1 and CDR2: MNHNY and SVGAGI (reference sequence). The CDR3 nucleotides are TGTGCCAGCAGTTACTCTGGGGGACGGGGGGCTTTCTTT. Translating gives CASSYSGGRGAFF.

This sequence joins TRBV19 and TRBJ2-1, with 8 positions matching TRBD2. Germline loops: CDR1 LNHDA, CDR2 SQIVND (reference sequence). This CDR3 is 14 amino acids long. V shed 7 bases, J shed 4 bases, and the junction held 6 bases outside the gene matches. The CDR3 here is CASKVTSGYNEQFF. CDR3 nucleotide sequence: TGTGCCAGTAAGGTTACTAGCGGATACAATGAGCAGTTCTTC.

This clone was observed a few times. The chain joins TRBV9 to TRBJ1-2; TRBD1 might be the D (6 bases). CDR1 and CDR2 (germline): SGDLS, YYNGEE. V shed 4 bases and J shed 3 bases, with 13 bases lying between them. The CDR3 has 14 residues. Here the CDR3 reads CASSQSTGDYGYTF. For the CDR3, the DNA is TGTGCCAGCAGCCAGTCGACAGGCGACTATGGCTACACCTTC.

This chain uses TRBV12-3 or TRBV12-4 with TRBJ2-1; D unclear. The V gene lost 1 base and the J gene lost 9 bases, with 10 bases spanning the gap. CDR3 length equals 13 residues. The CDR3 DNA reads as TGTGCCAGCAGTTTAGGGCTAGATGGTGAGCAGTTCTTC. Translation gives CASSLGLDGEQFF.

V and J are TRBV18 and TRBJ2-7; the D call may be TRBD1 or TRBD2 (5 bases each). CDR3 length: 14 residues. V lost 2 bases to trimming and J lost 0 bases, with 8 bases between them. The V gene's germline CDR1 is KGHSH and CDR2 LQKENI. CDR3 sequence reads: CASSPGTDSYEQYF. The CDR3 DNA reads TGTGCCAGCTCACCAGGGACGGACTCCTACGAGCAGTACTTC. Complete variable domain (other parts from reference TRBV18 and TRBJ2-7): NAGVMQNPRHLVRRRGQEARLRCSPMKGHSHVYWYRQLPEEGLKFMVYLQKENIIDESGMPKERFSAEFPKEGPSILRIQQVVRGDSAAYFCASSPGTDSYEQYFGPGTRLTVT.

V gene TRBV2 combines with J gene TRBJ2-7, with TRBD2 matching 10 bases. The V gene's germline CDR1 is SNHLY and CDR2 FYNNEI. Trimming removed 6 bases from V and 5 bases from J; junction bases left unmatched: 10. The length of the CDR3 is 15 residues. The chain's CDR3 is CASRPGTSDFHEQYF. CDR3 DNA: TGTGCCAGCAGACCCGGGACTAGCGATTTCCACGAGCAGTACTTC.

This chain joins TRBV18 and TRBJ2-5, with D unclear. The CDR3 covers 12 residues. Trimming took off 6 bases at V and 2 bases at J, with 7 bases between the two ends. Germline V gene sequence: CDR1 KGHSH, CDR2 LQKENI. CDR3 residues: CASSSGQETQYF. The CDR3 DNA reads TGTGCCAGCTCGTCCGGGCAAGAGACCCAGTACTTC.

Only one count was recorded for this clone. The chain couples TRBV7-2 to TRBJ1-5, with D possibly matching TRBD1 (6 bases). Trimming shortened V by 4 bases and J by 3 bases, and 7 bases separated the two germline ends. Looked up from germline, CDR1 is SGHTA and CDR2 is FQGNSA. CDR3 size: 13 residues. Here the CDR3 DNA reads TGTGCCAGCAGCTGGACAGACAATCAGCCCCAGCATTTT. Translating it yields CASSWTDNQPQHF. The entire variable domain, with the rest obtained from reference TRBV7-2 and TRBJ1-5, is as follows: GAGVSQSPSNKVTEKGKDVELRCDPISGHTALYWYRQSLGQGLEFLIYFQGNSAPDKSGLPSDRFSAERTGGSVSTLTIQRTQQEDSAVYLCASSWTDNQPQHFGDGTRLSIL.

The chain couples TRBV18 to TRBJ2-7; D gene ambiguous. The germline gives CDR1 KGHSH, CDR2 LQKENI. V was clipped by 3 bases and J by 6 bases, with 18 bases between them. The CDR3 consists of 15 residues. This chain's CDR3 is CASSPLDGVLGEQYF. The CDR3, as DNA: TGTGCCAGCTCACCCCTGGACGGAGTGCTCGGCGAGCAGTACTTC. The variable domain in full, completed from reference TRBV18 and TRBJ2-7, reads NAGVMQNPRHLVRRRGQEARLRCSPMKGHSHVYWYRQLPEEGLKFMVYLQKENIIDESGMPKERFSAEFPKEGPSILRIQQVVRGDSAAYFCASSPLDGVLGEQYFGPGTRLTVT.

This clone showed up just a few times. The chain has TRBV5-4 and TRBJ2-1; D gene uncertain. Trimming removed 6 bases from V and 0 bases from J, with 10 bases in between. The germline gives CDR1 SGHNT, CDR2 YYREEE (reference sequence). The CDR3 covers 14 residues. CDR3 sequence reads: CASKERSSYNEQFF. The CDR3 DNA follows: TGTGCCAGCAAGGAACGAAGCTCCTACAATGAGCAGTTCTTC.